A single T cell receptor (beta chain) is shown here with its context. Original processing notes: Researchers report that nucleated cell counts were estimated from reference gene primer amplification. The repertoire was sequenced with immunoSEQ multiplex PCR; TCRdb's copy has only in-frame clones and lacks some. D and trimming were read from the DNA, whereas the V and J calls and clone size are those reported in that table. The sample contains just under 150,000 clones, around 90% of which appear only once. This sample was taken from a study of blood T cell repertoires in COVID-19. Study as a whole: Acute-phase and convalescent COVID-19 samples originated in the United States, Italy and Spain. Nucleic acid was either cDNA or gDNA, and it came from T cells, B-cell-depleted T cells, or PBMCs.

This CDR3 contains 15 residues. The V and J ends lost 6 bases and 2 bases, in that order; junction bases with no gene match: 4. Germline V gene sequence: CDR1 MNHEY, CDR2 SMNVEV (reference sequence). The chain joins TRBV27 to TRBJ1-3, with 10 bases identical to TRBD1. The TCR was taken from a human donor in a cohort sampled during active COVID-19. The sequencing sample was made of peripheral blood. CDR3 nucleotide sequence: TGTGCCAGCAGCCTGGGGACAGGGGCTGGAAACACCATATATTTT. Translating gives CASSLGTGAGNTIYF.